Listed here are 23 T cell receptor beta chains from one sample, sequenced in a study of blood T cell repertoires in COVID-19. Here immunoSEQ multiplex PCR was the method, and the copy in TCRdb shows in-frame clones only, minus some. The table includes about 90,000 clones, about 91% detected once. The sample comprised peripheral blood. The receptors stem from a human donor with active COVID-19. The donor label of this sample is uncertain.

The rearrangement links TRBV18 to TRBJ1-1; 9 positions agree with TRBD1. The V gene's germline CDR1 is KGHSH and CDR2 LQKENI. V lost 3 bases, J lost 1 base, and 3 bases stayed unmatched. CDR3 size: 15 residues. CDR3 in DNA: TGTGCCAGCTCACCCGGGACAGGGAGGAACACTGAAGCTTTCTTT. The encoded protein is CASSPGTGRNTEAFF.

The rearrangement uses TRBV5-1 and TRBJ2-5, with 10 bases that match TRBD2. CDR1 is SGHRS and CDR2 is YFSETQ in the germline V gene. J lost 3 bases, V lost 7 bases, and 3 bases had no gene match. The CDR3 runs 13 residues. The CDR3 sequence: CASHLAGEETQYF. The CDR3 coding sequence is TGCGCCAGCCATCTAGCGGGGGAAGAGACCCAGTACTTC.

The chain recombines TRBV5-1 with TRBJ2-2; 11 positions agree with TRBD1. CDR1 and CDR2 (germline): SGHRS, YFSETQ. This CDR3 has 17 amino acids. Germline trimming cut 4 bases from V and 5 bases from J; bases unmatched to any gene: 10. The CDR3 sequence is CASSPQGQGGRTGELFF. CDR3 coding DNA: TGCGCCAGCAGCCCCCAGGGACAGGGGGGAAGAACCGGGGAGCTGTTTTTT.

This chain uses TRBV6-5 with TRBJ2-5, with a weak D call TRBD1 (6 bases). The V and J ends lost 6 bases and 5 bases respectively, with 13 bases between them. The CDR3 length is 13 residues. Germline V gene lookup returns CDR1 MNHEY and CDR2 SVGAGI. The CDR3 here is CASRWQGSETQYF. The CDR3 coding sequence is TGTGCCAGCAGATGGCAGGGGTCCGAGACCCAGTACTTC.

The chain carries TRBV5-5 and TRBJ2-4; 7 positions match TRBD2. Germline assignment: CDR1 SGHKS and CDR2 YYEKEE (reference sequence). V lost 0 bases, J lost 3 bases, and 6 bases stayed unmatched. The CDR3 has 16 residues. CDR3 DNA sequence: TGTGCCAGCAGCTTGGCGGCTAGCGGCCTCAAAAACATTCAGTACTTC. This gives the protein CASSLAASGLKNIQYF.

The genes are TRBV7-6 and TRBJ2-3; 7 bases are shared with TRBD2. Looked up from germline, CDR1 is SGHVS and CDR2 is FNYEAQ. The CDR3 has 15 amino acids. The ends lost 5 bases at V and 2 bases at J; junction bases unmatched: 7. In nucleotides, the CDR3 is TGTGCCAGCAGCCTCCGCCGGGACTACACAGATACGCAGTATTTT. Protein: CASSLRRDYTDTQYF.

This sequence joins TRBV7-2 and TRBJ2-6; D perhaps matches TRBD1 (6 bases). The CDR3 has 18 amino acids. Germline CDR1 SGHTA, CDR2 FQGNSA. V lost 3 bases and J 0 bases, leaving 15 bases between the germline ends. The CDR3 region is CASSFLPRTDSGANVLTF. The CDR3 bases are TGTGCCAGCAGCTTTTTACCCCGGACAGACTCTGGGGCCAACGTCCTGACTTTC.

V and J are TRBV25-1 and TRBJ1-3; TRBD1 is a possible D gene (5 bases). The CDR3 has 14 amino acids. Germline values: CDR1 MGHDK, CDR2 SYGVNS. The V end was cut by 3 bases, the J end by 0 bases, with 6 bases between. The CDR3 protein is CASSDRDSGNTIYF. The CDR3 nucleotides are TGTGCCAGCAGTGACAGGGACTCTGGAAACACCATATATTTT.

The rearrangement joins TRBV2 to TRBJ2-6; D remains ambiguous. This CDR3 contains 12 residues. CDR1 is SNHLY and CDR2 is FYNNEI in the germline V gene. The germline V and J ends were trimmed by 8 bases and 2 bases, with 4 bases remaining between them. The CDR3 DNA reads as TGTGCCAGCTTAGCTGGGGCCAACGTCCTGACTTTC. As protein: CASLAGANVLTF.

This chain links TRBV27 with TRBJ1-1; unclear D gene. CDR3 length equals 16 residues. Germline CDR1 reads MNHEY; CDR2 reads SMNVEV (reference sequence). V dropped 11 bases and J dropped 3 bases, with 25 bases sitting between them. CDR3 nucleotide sequence: TGTGCCTCCCCCCGGTCGGGAGTAGTTGTCGACACTGAAGCTTTCTTT. Its protein is CASPRSGVVVDTEAFF.

The chain is built from TRBV2 and TRBJ1-5; TRBD1 is a possible D gene (6 bases). The CDR3 is 16 residues long. Germline assignment: CDR1 SNHLY and CDR2 FYNNEI. Trimming removed 1 base at V and 5 bases at J, with 15 bases between. CDR3 region: CASSEETAGAYQPQHF. In nucleotides, the CDR3 is TGTGCCAGCAGTGAAGAAACGGCAGGGGCGTATCAGCCCCAGCATTTT. The full variable domain, completed using reference TRBV2 and TRBJ1-5, is EPEVTQTPSHQVTQMGQEVILRCVPISNHLYFYWYRQILGQKVEFLVSFYNNEISEKSEIFDDQFSVERPDGSNFTLKIRSTKLEDSAMYFCASSEETAGAYQPQHFGDGTRLSIL.

This clone has just one count. The rearrangement links TRBV2 to TRBJ1-2, with TRBD1 matching 11 bases. The CDR3 spans 13 residues. V lost 8 bases, J lost 6 bases, and 5 bases stayed unmatched. Germline CDR1 SNHLY, CDR2 FYNNEI. CDR3 loop: CASSPGQGDGYTF. CDR3 nucleotide sequence: TGTGCCAGCTCACCGGGACAGGGGGATGGCTACACCTTC.

The rearrangement uses TRBV5-1 and TRBJ2-7; the D is unclear. The CDR3 length is 13 residues. Germline CDR1 and CDR2: SGHRS and YFSETQ. Trimming left V 0 bases short and J 3 bases short, with 7 bases between. The chain's CDR3 is CASSLGRVYEQYF. The CDR3, as DNA: TGCGCCAGCAGCTTGGGTCGGGTCTACGAGCAGTACTTC.

The chain couples TRBV9 to TRBJ1-6; D may be TRBD1 (5 bases). The CDR3 has 15 amino acids. Trimming took off 3 bases at V and 7 bases at J, with 14 bases between the two ends. CDR1 and CDR2 (germline): SGDLS, YYNGEE. This CDR3 is CASSDQGAGNSPLHF. The CDR3 region has the DNA TGTGCCAGCAGCGACCAAGGGGCGGGGAATTCACCCCTCCACTTT.

V usage is TRBV4-1 and J usage is TRBJ1-2; 11 bases are shared with TRBD1. The trim removed 5 bases at V and 5 bases at J, leaving 7 bases unmatched. Per the germline V gene, CDR1 is MGHRA and CDR2 is YSYEKL. The CDR3 spans 15 residues. CDR3 coding DNA: TGCGCCAGCAGCGTGACCGGACAGGGGGCTTATGGCTACACCTTC. It specifies CASSVTGQGAYGYTF.

This rearrangement joins TRBV7-9 to TRBJ2-1, with D possibly matching TRBD1 (6 bases). CDR1 SEHNR and CDR2 FQNEAQ come from the germline V gene (reference sequence). The CDR3 is made up of 15 amino acids. Trimming took off 5 bases at V and 13 bases at J, with 24 bases between the two ends. CDR3: CASSPPLWGRDSQFF. The DNA for the CDR3 is TGTGCCAGCAGCCCACCCCTGTGGGGGCGCGATTCCCAGTTCTTC.

The rearrangement joins TRBV3-1 (or the pseudogene TRBV3-2) to TRBJ2-5, with D possibly TRBD1 on 5 matching bases. V was pared by 1 base and J by 8 bases, with 11 bases between. Germline values: CDR1 LGHDT, CDR2 YNNKEL (reference sequence). The CDR3 totals 13 residues. DNA for the CDR3: TGTGCCAGCAGCCAAGTGAGGCAGGGAACCCAGTACTTC. Encoded protein: CASSQVRQGTQYF.

V and J are TRBV4-1 and TRBJ2-6, with a possible D match to TRBD2 (6 bases). Germline-derived CDR1 and CDR2 are MGHRA and YSYEKL. V lost 0 bases and J 0 bases, leaving 12 bases between the germline ends. This CDR3 spans 18 amino acids. The CDR3 loop is CASSQDLGGRSGANVLTF. The CDR3 DNA follows: TGCGCCAGCAGCCAAGATCTGGGGGGTCGCTCTGGGGCCAACGTCCTGACTTTC.

The chain employs TRBV10-3 and TRBJ2-3; weak D call: TRBD1 (6 bases). The germline V and J ends were trimmed by 2 bases and 0 bases, with 9 bases remaining between them. The CDR3 runs 15 residues. Germline V gives CDR1 ENHRY, CDR2 SYGVKD. CDR3 nucleotides: TGTGCCATCAGTGAGACAGGGACAAGCACAGATACGCAGTATTTT. Amino acids: CAISETGTSTDTQYF.

V is TRBV28 and J is TRBJ1-5; D perhaps matches TRBD1 (6 bases). V was clipped by 7 bases and J by 2 bases, with 15 bases between them. In germline, CDR1 is MDHEN, CDR2 SYDVKM. The CDR3 consists of 15 residues. The CDR3 DNA reads as TGTGCCAGCACCCGACTTACAGGGCGCAATCAGCCCCAGCATTTT. Residues: CASTRLTGRNQPQHF. The full variable domain, completed using reference TRBV28 and TRBJ1-5, is DVKVTQSSRYLVKRTGEKVFLECVQDMDHENMFWYRQDPGLGLRLIYFSYDVKMKEKGDIPEGYSVSREKKERFSLILESASTNQTSMYLCASTRLTGRNQPQHFGDGTRLSIL.

The chain joins TRBV3-1 (or the pseudogene TRBV3-2) to TRBJ2-7, with D possibly TRBD1 on 5 matching bases. The ends were cut back, 3 bases at V and 0 bases at J, with 9 bases in the middle. This CDR3 is 14 amino acids long. CDR1 is LGHDT, CDR2 YNNKEL, per germline (reference sequence). The CDR3 DNA reads TGTGCCAGCAGCCATCGTCAGGGCTCCTACGAGCAGTACTTC. Translated: CASSHRQGSYEQYF.

This chain joins TRBV6-4 and TRBJ1-1; 11 positions match TRBD1. CDR1 is MRHNA, CDR2 SNTAGT, per germline. The CDR3 is 13 amino acids. With 8 bases clipped from V and 1 base from J, the junction kept 0 bases outside the gene matches. Here the CDR3 reads CASGQGANTEAFF. CDR3 nucleotide sequence: TGTGCCAGCGGACAGGGGGCGAACACTGAAGCTTTCTTT.

The chain joins TRBV6-4 to TRBJ2-3; 8 bases agree with TRBD2. J lost 2 bases, V lost 6 bases, and 4 bases had no gene match. The CDR3 is made up of 14 amino acids. Germline CDR1 MRHNA, CDR2 SNTAGT. In DNA form, the CDR3 reads TGTGCCAGCAGCGAACTAGCGGACACAGATACGCAGTATTTT. Residues: CASSELADTDTQYF.